This T cell receptor (beta chain) was observed in a study of spatial heterogeneity in lung cancer (dated by TCRdb to about 2019). As for the study more broadly: More beta-chain than alpha-chain transcripts were consistently detected, likely reflecting higher beta-chain transcript abundance. The study quantitatively compared TCR alpha and beta repertoires across multiple tumor regions, matched nontumor lung and blood in non-small cell lung cancer. In tumor regions, TCR transcript counts showed a strong correlation with a T cell transcriptional module score from matched bulk RNA-seq. In the raw uncorrected reads, each unique combination of TCR and UMI appeared more than ten times on average. TCR repertoire features were related to nonsynonymous mutation counts determined by whole-exome sequencing of tumor tissue. At surgery, about 210 tumor regions, roughly 63 matched nontumor lung samples and 56 PBMC samples were TCR-sequenced for both alpha and beta chains.

Here V drops 0 bases and J drops 6 bases, and the junction holds 6 bases not matched to any gene. The CDR3 runs 15 residues from the cysteine to the phenylalanine. The kept DNA is CDR3 alone, 45 bases in frame from the first base. CDR1 MNHEY and CDR2 SVGAGI were looked up in the germline V gene. This clonotype was seen ten or more times. Its antigen is currently not known. No base-level quality is on record; no much larger clone is a single base apart. Library preparation was by 5' RACE. For sequencing, a NextSeq 500 was employed. In the TCR library protocol, a unique molecular identifier was attached to each TCR cDNA molecule so that PCR and sequencing errors could be corrected. The paper's data handling went like this. TCR identification, UMI-based error correction and CDR3 extraction were performed with Decombinator tools. TCRs above a frequency of 2 per 1,000, corresponding to the top 1% of the tumor frequency distribution, were defined as expanded. Expanded tumor TCRs statistically deemed absent (corrected P<0.05) from at least one tumor region were classed as regional, and all other expanded tumor TCRs were classed as ubiquitous. Renyi diversity was computed with the R vegan package after each repertoire had been subsampled 100 times to 5,000 TCRs. CDR3 similarity networks were constructed using string-kernel similarity of amino acid triplets, with links drawn between CDR3s whose pairwise similarity was above 0.82. Using fastp trimming at Q25 and MiXCR clonotype assembly, TCRdb reanalyzed the public sequencing data and kept in-frame beta chains. CDR3 protein duplicates are merged, each entry listing the most common genes and DNA. Here the V and J calls rest on TCRdb's processing, not on the authors' analysis. The sample records about 23,000 distinct CDR3 sequences, 4% to 5.5% of which are singletons. The ten largest clones take up roughly a tenth of the sample.

What the time point label conveys for this sample: sample taken at primary tumor resection. The donors were 70 or so patients from the lung TRACERx cohort who had early-stage, untreated non-small cell lung cancer. TCR sequencing used whole RNA extracted from tumor and nontumor lung tissue, or from cryopreserved PBMC samples, without cell sorting. Patients were selected for TCR sequencing only if sufficient RNA was available from at least two tumor regions. Before selection, tumor and adjacent nontumor lung specimens were reviewed by a lung pathologist. Study-level results and caveats: The number of expanded intratumoral alpha and beta TCRs correlated with the tumor nonsynonymous mutation count. Counts of ubiquitous and regional expanded TCRs correlated with counts of ubiquitous and regional nonsynonymous mutations, respectively. Confirming at a functional level the hypothesis that regional TCRs recognize regional mutations was considered to require additional single-cell paired TCR alpha and beta sequencing. Estimated TCR-seq coverage of tumor T cells was only around 7.1% for alpha chains and 13% for beta chains.

This receptor was obtained from a male donor with early-stage non-small cell lung cancer. Rearrangement joined TRBV6-5 to TRBJ2-7, with TRBD1 identical over 9 junction bases. Sequenced here: lung tumor tissue, sampled at surgery. The CDR3 has the sequence CASSYSGTGLFEQYF. The nucleotides read TGTGCCAGCAGTTACTCAGGGACAGGGCTTTTCGAGCAGTACTTC.